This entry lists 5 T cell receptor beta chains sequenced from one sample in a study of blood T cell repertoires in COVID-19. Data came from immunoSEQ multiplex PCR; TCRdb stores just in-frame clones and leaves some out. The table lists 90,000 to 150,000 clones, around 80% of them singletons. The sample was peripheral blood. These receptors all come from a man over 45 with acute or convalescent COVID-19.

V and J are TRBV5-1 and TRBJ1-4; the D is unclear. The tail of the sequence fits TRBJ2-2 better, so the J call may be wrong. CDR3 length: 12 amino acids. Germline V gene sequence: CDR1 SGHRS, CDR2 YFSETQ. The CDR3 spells CASSLDLAELFF. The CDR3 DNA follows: TGCGCCAGCAGCTTAGATTTGGCGGAGCTGTTTTTT.

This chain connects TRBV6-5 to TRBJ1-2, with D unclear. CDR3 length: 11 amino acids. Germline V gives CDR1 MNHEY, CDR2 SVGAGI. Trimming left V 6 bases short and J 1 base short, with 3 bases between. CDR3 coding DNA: TGTGCCAGCAGCGGTAACTATGGCTACACCTTC. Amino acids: CASSGNYGYTF.

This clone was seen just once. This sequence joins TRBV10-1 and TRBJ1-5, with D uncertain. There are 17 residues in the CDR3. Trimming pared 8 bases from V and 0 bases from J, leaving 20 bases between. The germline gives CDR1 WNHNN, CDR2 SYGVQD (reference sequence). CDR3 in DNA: TGCGCCAGCGCCCGGACTTATGGGGTATATAGCAATCAGCCCCAGCATTTT. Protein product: CASARTYGVYSNQPQHF.

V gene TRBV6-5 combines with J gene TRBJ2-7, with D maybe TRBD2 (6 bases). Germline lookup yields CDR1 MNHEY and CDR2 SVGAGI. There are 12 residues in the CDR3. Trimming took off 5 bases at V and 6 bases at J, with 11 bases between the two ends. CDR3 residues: CASSPRGVEQYF. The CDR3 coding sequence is TGTGCCAGCAGTCCTCGCGGGGTCGAGCAGTACTTC.

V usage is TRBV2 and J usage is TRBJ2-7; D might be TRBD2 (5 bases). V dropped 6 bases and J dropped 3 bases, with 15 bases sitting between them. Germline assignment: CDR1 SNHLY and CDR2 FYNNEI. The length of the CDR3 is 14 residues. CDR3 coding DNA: TGTGCCAGCAGCGAGGTGGGAGAGCACTACGAGCAGTACTTC. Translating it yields CASSEVGEHYEQYF.